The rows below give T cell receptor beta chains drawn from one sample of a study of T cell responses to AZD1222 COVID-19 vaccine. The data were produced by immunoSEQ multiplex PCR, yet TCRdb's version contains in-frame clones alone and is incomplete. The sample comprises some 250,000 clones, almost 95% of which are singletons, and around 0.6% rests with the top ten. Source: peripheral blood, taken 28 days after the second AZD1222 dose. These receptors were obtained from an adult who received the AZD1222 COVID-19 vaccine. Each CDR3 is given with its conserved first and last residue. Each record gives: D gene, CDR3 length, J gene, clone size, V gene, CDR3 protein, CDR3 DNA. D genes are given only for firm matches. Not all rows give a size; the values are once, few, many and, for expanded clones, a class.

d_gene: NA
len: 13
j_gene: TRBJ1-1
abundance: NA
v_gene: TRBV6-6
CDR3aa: CASSKGTHTEAFF
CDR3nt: TGTGCCAGCAGTAAGGGGACTCACACTGAAGCTTTCTTT

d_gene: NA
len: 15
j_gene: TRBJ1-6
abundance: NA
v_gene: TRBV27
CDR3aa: CASSLRGAYNSPLHF
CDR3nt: TGTGCCAGCAGTTTACGGGGCGCCTATAATTCACCCCTCCACTTT

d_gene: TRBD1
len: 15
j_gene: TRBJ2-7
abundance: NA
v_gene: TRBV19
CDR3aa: CASSTLGQARGEQYF
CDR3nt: TGTGCCAGTAGTACTTTGGGACAGGCGAGAGGCGAGCAGTACTTC

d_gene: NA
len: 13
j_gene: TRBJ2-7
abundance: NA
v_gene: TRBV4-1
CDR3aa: CASSPHKGFQQYF
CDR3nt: TGCGCCAGCAGCCCCCATAAGGGCTTCCAGCAGTACTTC

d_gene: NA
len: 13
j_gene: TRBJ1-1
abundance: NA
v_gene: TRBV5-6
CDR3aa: CASSDRRDTEAFF
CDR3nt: TGTGCCAGCAGCGACAGGAGGGACACTGAAGCTTTCTTT

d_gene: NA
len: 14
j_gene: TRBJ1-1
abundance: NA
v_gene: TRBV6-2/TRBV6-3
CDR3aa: CASTPGGVITEAFF
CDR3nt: TGTGCCAGCACCCCGGGGGGTGTAATTACTGAAGCTTTCTTT

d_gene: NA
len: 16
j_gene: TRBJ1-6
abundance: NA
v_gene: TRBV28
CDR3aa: CASSNLRTGDNSPLHF
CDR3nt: TGTGCCAGCAGCAACCTTAGGACGGGCGATAATTCACCCCTCCACTTT

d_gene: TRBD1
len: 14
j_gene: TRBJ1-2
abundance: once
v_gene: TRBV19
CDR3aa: CASSSGQGWNGYTF
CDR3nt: TGTGCCAGTAGTTCGGGACAGGGGTGGAATGGCTACACCTTC

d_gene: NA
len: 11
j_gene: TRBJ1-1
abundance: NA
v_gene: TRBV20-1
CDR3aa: CGGTDNTEAFF
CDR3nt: TGCGGCGGGACCGACAACACTGAAGCTTTCTTT

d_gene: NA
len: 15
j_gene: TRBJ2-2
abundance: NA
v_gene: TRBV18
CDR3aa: CASSPRGGPAGELFF
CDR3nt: TGTGCCAGCTCGCCCAGGGGGGGACCGGCCGGGGAGCTGTTTTTT

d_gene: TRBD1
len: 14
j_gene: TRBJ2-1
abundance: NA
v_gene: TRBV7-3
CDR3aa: CASALGQGLNEQFF
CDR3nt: TGTGCCAGCGCTCTGGGACAGGGGTTGAATGAGCAGTTCTTC

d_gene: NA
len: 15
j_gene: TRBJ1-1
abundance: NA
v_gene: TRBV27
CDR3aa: CASSARDGLNTEAFF
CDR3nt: TGTGCCAGCAGTGCAAGGGACGGACTGAACACTGAAGCTTTCTTT

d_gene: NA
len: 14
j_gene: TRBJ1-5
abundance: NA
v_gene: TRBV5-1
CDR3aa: CASSSDGNNQPQHF
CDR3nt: TGCGCCAGCAGTTCGGACGGTAACAATCAGCCCCAGCATTTT

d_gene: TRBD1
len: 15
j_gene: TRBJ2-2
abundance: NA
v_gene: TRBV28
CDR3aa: CASSSGTGRTGELFF
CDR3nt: TGTGCCAGCAGCTCCGGGACAGGGAGAACCGGGGAGCTGTTTTTT

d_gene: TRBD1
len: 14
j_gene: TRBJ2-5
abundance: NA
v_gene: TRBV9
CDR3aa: CASTLGDSQETQYF
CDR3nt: TGTGCCAGCACCCTAGGGGACAGTCAAGAGACCCAGTACTTC

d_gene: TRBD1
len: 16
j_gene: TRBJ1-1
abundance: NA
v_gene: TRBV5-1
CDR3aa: CASSWTGANLNTEAFF
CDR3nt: TGCGCCAGCAGCTGGACAGGGGCGAATTTAAACACTGAAGCTTTCTTT

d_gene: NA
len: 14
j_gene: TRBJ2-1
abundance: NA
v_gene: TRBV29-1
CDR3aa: CSTTAGTPGNEQFF
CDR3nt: TGCAGCACCACCGCCGGGACTCCGGGGAATGAGCAGTTCTTC

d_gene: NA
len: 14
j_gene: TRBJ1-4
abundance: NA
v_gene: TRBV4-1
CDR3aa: CASSQPQNNEKLFF
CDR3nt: TGCGCCAGCAGCCAACCACAGAATAATGAAAAACTGTTTTTT

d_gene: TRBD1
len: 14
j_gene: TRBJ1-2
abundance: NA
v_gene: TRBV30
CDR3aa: CAWSPGQGARGYTF
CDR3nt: TGTGCCTGGAGCCCAGGACAGGGGGCGCGCGGCTACACCTTC

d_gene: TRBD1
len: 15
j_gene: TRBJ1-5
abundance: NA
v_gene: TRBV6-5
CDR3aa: CASSYGQGALGPQHF
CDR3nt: TGTGCCAGCAGTTACGGACAGGGGGCTCTAGGGCCCCAGCATTTT

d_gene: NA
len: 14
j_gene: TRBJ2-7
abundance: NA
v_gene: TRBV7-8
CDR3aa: CASSLARASYEQYF
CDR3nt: TGTGCCAGCAGCTTAGCGCGCGCGTCCTACGAGCAGTACTTC

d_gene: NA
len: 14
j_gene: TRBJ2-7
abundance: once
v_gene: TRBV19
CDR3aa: CATQTGQGTYEQYF
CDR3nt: TGTGCCACCCAAACCGGGCAGGGGACCTACGAGCAGTACTTC

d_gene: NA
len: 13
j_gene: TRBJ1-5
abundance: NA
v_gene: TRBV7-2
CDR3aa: CASSLGQRQPQHF
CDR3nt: TGTGCCAGCAGCTTAGGACAGAGGCAGCCCCAGCATTTT

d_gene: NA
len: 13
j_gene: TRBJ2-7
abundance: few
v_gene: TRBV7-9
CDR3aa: CASSLEGIGEQYF
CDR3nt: TGTGCCAGCAGCTTAGAGGGTATCGGCGAGCAGTACTTC

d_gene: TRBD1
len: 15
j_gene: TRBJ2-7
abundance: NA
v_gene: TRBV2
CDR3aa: CASREDRGRSYEQYF
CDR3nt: TGTGCCAGCAGGGAGGACAGGGGACGGTCCTACGAGCAGTACTTC

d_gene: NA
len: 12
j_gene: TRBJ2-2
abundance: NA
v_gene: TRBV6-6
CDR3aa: CASMANTGELFF
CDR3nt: TGTGCCAGCATGGCTAACACCGGGGAGCTGTTTTTT

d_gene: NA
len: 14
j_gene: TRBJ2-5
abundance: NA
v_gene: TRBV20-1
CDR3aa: CSASIREIVETQYF
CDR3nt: TGCAGTGCTAGTATTCGGGAGATCGTGGAGACCCAGTACTTC

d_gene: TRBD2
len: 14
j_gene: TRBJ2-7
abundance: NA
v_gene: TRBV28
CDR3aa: CASRPSGNRYEQYF
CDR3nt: TGTGCCAGCAGACCTAGCGGAAATCGATACGAGCAGTACTTC

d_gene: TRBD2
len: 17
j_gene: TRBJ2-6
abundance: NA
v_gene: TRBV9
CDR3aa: CASSPPGGVSGANVLTF
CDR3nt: TGTGCCAGCAGCCCCCCTGGGGGGGTCTCTGGGGCCAACGTCCTGACTTTC

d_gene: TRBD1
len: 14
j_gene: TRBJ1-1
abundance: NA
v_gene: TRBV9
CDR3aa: CASSPRTGVTEAFF
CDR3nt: TGTGCCAGCAGCCCGAGGACAGGGGTTACTGAAGCTTTCTTT

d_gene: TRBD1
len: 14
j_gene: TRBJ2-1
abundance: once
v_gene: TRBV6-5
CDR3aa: CASSYSKRGREQFF
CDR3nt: TGTGCCAGCAGTTACTCGAAAAGGGGGCGTGAGCAGTTCTTC

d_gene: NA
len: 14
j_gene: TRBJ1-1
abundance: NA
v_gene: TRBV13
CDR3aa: CASSLIQMGTEAFF
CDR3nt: TGTGCCAGCAGCCTCATTCAAATGGGCACTGAAGCTTTCTTT

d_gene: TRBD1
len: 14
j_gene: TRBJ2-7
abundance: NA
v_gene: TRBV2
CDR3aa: CASRFGTGGDEQYF
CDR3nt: TGTGCCAGCAGATTTGGGACAGGGGGCGACGAGCAGTACTTC